This T cell receptor (beta chain) was recorded in a study of T-cell reconstitution after alpha-beta-depleted transplantation in children. Construction of the TCRbeta library involved unique molecular identifiers. TCRdb passed the PCR reads through MiXCR, listing each CDR3 protein once. Counted here are approximately 1,000,000 distinct CDR3 sequences, about 29% occurring once; the ten biggest clones make up 25% to 35%. This clonotype was observed a few times. Its antigen is unidentified. CDR1 is SGHNT and CDR2 is YYREEE in the germline V gene (reference sequence). The germline V and J ends were trimmed by 4 bases and 1 base, with 13 bases remaining between them. This CDR3 is built from 15 residues. Whole-study results and caveats: Reportedly, alpha-beta T cells present about two months post-transplant originated from several hundred expanded clones of graft origin. Recipient T cells and thymic progenitors that survived were the source of the high TCRbeta diversity seen at day 60 in some patients. T-cell numbers and diversity, one year after transplant, stemmed largely from T cells that were newly produced.

The specimen comprised PBMCs, mostly from graft donor cells, sampled 360 days after TCRalphabeta/CD19-depleted stem cell transplant. The V call is TRBV5-4, the J call TRBJ2-3, with no clear D. This TCR derives from a boy in the first two years of life who had a stem cell transplant for SCID, so the T cells may come from the graft donor. CDR3: CASSPRLQGTDTQYF. The CDR3 nucleotides are TGTGCCAGCAGCCCACGTCTTCAGGGCACAGATACGCAGTATTTT.